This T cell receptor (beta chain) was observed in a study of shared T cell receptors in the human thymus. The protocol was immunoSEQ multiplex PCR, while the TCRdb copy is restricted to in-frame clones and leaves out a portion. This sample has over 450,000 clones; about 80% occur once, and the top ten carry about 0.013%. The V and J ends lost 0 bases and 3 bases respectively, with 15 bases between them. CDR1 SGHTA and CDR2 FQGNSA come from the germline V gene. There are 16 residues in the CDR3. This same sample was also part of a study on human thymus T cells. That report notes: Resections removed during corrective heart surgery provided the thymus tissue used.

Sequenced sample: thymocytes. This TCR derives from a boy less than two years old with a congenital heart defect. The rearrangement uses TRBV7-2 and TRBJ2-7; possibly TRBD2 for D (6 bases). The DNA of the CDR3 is TGTGCCAGCAGCTTAGCGGGAGGTCCCCAATTCTACGAGCAGTACTTC. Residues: CASSLAGGPQFYEQYF.